This T cell receptor beta chain was identified during a study of blood T cell repertoires in COVID-19. Study details: Samples came from the United States, Italy and Spain, spanning acute and convalescent COVID-19. In each case, the material was cDNA or gDNA derived from T cells, B-cell-depleted T cells, or PBMCs.

Seattle participants joined during active infection and were tracked over time. Per the germline V gene, CDR1 is SGHNT and CDR2 is YYREEE (reference sequence). The CDR3 totals 15 residues. Trimming stripped 4 bases from V and 3 bases from J, with 16 bases between. Study processing details: Reference gene primer amplification gave estimated nucleated cell counts. Generated by immunoSEQ multiplex PCR, the TCRdb table keeps only in-frame clones and is missing some. The V and J calls and clone size come from that table; D and trimming were worked out from the DNA. The table lists roughly 440,000 clones, about 87% of them singletons.

Material for sequencing was peripheral blood. The chain combines TRBV5-4 with TRBJ1-2; D perhaps matches TRBD1 (6 bases). The TCR comes from a woman aged 50 to 60 with COVID-19, enrolled during active disease. The CDR3 DNA is TGTGCCAGCAGCCCGGAGGGGGGGGGTGACTATGGCTACACCTTC. This sequence encodes CASSPEGGGDYGYTF.